The subject of this entry is one TCR beta chain. What this receptor recognizes is not known. No per-base quality is available; no much larger clone lies one base away. The receptor library was made with the immunoSEQ multiplex PCR assay. Entries here come from immuneACCESS through TCRdb and include only in-frame sequences with V and J called. Some clones fail to appear in such tables; in the studies checked, an unresolved V gene covers under half of the shortfall, and the cause of the remainder is unknown. The sample yields around 62,000 clones; approximately 97% were counted once. The ten largest clones add up to approximately 0.3% of the sample. The entry originates in a study of technical replicates of blood from a few donors (dated by TCRdb to the late 2010s). The clonotype originates from a human donor in good health. Source material: T cells isolated from PBMCs.

The DNA sequence follows: TGTGCCAGCCAACTCCTTGGCGGCCAAGAGACCCAGTACTTC. Its protein is CASQLLGGQETQYF. The receptor chain draws on TRBV28 and TRBJ2-5, with the D gene call left open. The germline V gene sets CDR1 to MDHEN and CDR2 to SYDVKM. Trimming costs V 8 bases and J 1 base, and their ends lie 14 bases apart. From the cysteine through the phenylalanine, the CDR3 covers 14 amino acids. Only CDR3 DNA remains: 42 bases, in frame from the first base. The entire variable domain, with the stretches around the CDR3 drawn from the reference TRBV28 and TRBJ2-5 proteins, is DVKVTQSSRYLVKRTGEKVFLECVQDMDHENMFWYRQDPGLGLRLIYFSYDVKMKEKGDIPEGYSVSREKKERFSLILESASTNQTSMYLCASQLLGGQETQYFGPGTRLLVL.